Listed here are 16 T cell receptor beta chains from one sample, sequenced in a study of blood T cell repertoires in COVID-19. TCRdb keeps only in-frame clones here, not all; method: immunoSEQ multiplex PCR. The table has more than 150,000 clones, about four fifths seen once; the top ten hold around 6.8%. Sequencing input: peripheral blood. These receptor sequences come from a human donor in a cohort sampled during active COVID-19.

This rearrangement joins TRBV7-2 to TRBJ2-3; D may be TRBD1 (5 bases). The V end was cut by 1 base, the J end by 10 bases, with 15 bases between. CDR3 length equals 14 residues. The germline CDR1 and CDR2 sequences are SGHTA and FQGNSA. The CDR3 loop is CASSLDRSTGAQYF. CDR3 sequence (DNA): TGTGCCAGCAGCTTAGACAGGTCGACGGGCGCGCAGTATTTT.

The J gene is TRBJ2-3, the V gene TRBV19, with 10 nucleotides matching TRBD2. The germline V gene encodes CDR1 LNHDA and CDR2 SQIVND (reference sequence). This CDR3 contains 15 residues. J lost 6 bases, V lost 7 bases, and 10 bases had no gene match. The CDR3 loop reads CASTTLAGRLDTQYF. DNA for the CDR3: TGTGCCAGTACTACACTAGCGGGGCGGCTTGATACGCAGTATTTT.

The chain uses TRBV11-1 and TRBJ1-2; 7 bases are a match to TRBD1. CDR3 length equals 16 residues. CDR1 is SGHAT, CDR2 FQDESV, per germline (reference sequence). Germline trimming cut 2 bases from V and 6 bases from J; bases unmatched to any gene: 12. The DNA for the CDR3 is TGTGCCAGCAGCTTAAACCTGGTAGGGGGCGGCGATGGCTACACCTTC. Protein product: CASSLNLVGGGDGYTF.

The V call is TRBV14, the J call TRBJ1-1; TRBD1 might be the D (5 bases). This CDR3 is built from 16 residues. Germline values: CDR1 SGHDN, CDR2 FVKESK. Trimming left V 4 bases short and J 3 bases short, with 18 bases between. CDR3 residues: CASSRRGGAWDTEAFF. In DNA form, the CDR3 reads TGTGCCAGCAGCCGGAGGGGTGGGGCTTGGGACACTGAAGCTTTCTTT.

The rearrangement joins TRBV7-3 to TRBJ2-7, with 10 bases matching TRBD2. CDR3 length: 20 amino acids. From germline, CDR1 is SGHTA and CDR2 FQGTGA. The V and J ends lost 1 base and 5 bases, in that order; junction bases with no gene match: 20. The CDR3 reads CASSLMGPVLSSGGFNEQYF. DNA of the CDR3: TGTGCCAGCAGCTTAATGGGTCCAGTCCTGTCTAGCGGGGGCTTTAACGAGCAGTACTTC.

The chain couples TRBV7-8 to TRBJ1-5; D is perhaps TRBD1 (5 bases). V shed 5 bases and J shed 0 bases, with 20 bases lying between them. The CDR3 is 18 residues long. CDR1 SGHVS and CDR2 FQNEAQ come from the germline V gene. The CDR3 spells CASSPRDSGGLSNQPQHF. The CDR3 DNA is TGTGCCAGCAGCCCCCGGGACTCCGGGGGTCTTAGCAATCAGCCCCAGCATTTT.

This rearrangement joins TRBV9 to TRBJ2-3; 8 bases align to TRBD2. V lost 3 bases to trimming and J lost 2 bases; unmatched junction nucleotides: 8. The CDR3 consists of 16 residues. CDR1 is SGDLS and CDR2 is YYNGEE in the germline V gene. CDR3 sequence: CASSGPDGGDTDTQYF. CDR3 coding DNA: TGTGCCAGCAGCGGACCTGACGGGGGGGACACAGATACGCAGTATTTT.

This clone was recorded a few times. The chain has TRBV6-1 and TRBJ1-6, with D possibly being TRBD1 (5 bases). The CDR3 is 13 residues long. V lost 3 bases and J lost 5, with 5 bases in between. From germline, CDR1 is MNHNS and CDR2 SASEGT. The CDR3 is CASSDRDNSPLHF. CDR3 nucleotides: TGTGCCAGCAGTGACAGGGATAATTCACCCCTCCACTTT.

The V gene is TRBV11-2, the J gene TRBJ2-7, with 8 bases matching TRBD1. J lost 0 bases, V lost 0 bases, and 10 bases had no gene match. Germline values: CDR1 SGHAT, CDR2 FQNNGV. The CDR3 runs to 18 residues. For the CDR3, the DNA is TGTGCCAGCAGCTTAGAGGCAGGGGGCTTGTTGATCTCCTACGAGCAGTACTTC. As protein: CASSLEAGGLLISYEQYF. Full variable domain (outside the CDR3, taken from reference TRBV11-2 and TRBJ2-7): EAGVAQSPRYKIIEKRQSVAFWCNPISGHATLYWYQQILGQGPKLLIQFQNNGVVDDSQLPKDRFSAERLKGVDSTLKIQPAKLEDSAVYLCASSLEAGGLLISYEQYFGPGTRLTVT.

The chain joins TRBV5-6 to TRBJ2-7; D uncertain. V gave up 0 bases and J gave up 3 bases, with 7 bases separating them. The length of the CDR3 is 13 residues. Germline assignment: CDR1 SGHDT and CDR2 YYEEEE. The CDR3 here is CASSLGASYEQYF. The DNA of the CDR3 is TGTGCCAGCAGCTTGGGGGCAAGCTACGAGCAGTACTTC.

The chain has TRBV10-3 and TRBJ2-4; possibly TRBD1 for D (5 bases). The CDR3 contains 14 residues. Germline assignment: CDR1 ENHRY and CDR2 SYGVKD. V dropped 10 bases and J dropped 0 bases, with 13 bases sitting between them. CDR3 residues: CATQGALAKNIQYF. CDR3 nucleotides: TGTGCCACCCAGGGTGCCCTAGCCAAAAACATTCAGTACTTC.

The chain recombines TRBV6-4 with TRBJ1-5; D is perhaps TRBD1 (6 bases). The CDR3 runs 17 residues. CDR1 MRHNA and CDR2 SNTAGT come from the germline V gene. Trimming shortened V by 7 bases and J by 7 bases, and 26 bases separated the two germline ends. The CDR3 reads CASNKGVVRFLSQPQHF. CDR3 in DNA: TGTGCCAGCAACAAGGGGGTGGTGAGGTTCCTAAGCCAGCCCCAGCATTTT.

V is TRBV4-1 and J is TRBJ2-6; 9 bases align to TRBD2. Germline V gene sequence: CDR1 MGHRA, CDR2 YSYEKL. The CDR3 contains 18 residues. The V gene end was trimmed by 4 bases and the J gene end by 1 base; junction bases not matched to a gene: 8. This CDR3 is CASSPNLAGSSGANVLTF. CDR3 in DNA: TGCGCCAGCAGCCCAAACCTAGCGGGGAGTTCTGGGGCCAACGTCCTGACTTTC.

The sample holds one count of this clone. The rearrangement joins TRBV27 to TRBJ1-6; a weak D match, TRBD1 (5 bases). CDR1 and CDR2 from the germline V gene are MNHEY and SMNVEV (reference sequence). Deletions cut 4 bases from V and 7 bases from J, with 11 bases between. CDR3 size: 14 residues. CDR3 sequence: CASSSRALNSPLHF. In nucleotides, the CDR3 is TGTGCCAGCAGTTCCAGGGCCCTGAATTCACCCCTCCACTTT.

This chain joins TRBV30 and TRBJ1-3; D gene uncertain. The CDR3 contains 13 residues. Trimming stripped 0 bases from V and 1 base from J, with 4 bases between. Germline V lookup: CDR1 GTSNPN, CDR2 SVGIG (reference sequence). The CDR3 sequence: CAWSVRSGNTIYF. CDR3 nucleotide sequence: TGTGCCTGGAGTGTCAGGTCTGGAAACACCATATATTTT.

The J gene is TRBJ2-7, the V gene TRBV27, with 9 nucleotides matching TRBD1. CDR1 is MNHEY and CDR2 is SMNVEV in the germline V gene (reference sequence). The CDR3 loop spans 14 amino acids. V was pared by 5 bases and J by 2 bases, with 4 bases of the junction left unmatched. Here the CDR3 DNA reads TGTGCCAGCAGTGACAGGGGGAGAACCTACGAGCAGTACTTC. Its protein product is CASSDRGRTYEQYF.